This TCR beta chain originates from a study of shared clonotypes between healthy human individuals. Concerning this clone: Other DNA sequences in this specimen translate into the identical CDR3.

Only in-frame clones appear in the TCRdb table, and some are missing; sequencing was by immunoSEQ multiplex PCR. The table includes about 2.3 million clones, roughly 93% detected once. Looked up from germline, CDR1 is SGHRS and CDR2 is YFSETQ. The CDR3 length is 15 residues. V lost 0 bases and J lost 1; bases outside the gene matches: 2. The rearrangement links TRBV5-1 to TRBJ1-1; 8 nucleotides line up with TRBD1. Input material: naive CD4+ T cells from PBMCs. Subset defined: CD45RA+ positively selected. The TCR was taken from a young man in good health. Some clones in this sample may be carry-over from other donors' samples. Here the CDR3 reads CASSLGTGRNTEAFF. The DNA for the CDR3 is TGCGCCAGCAGCTTGGGGACAGGGAGGAACACTGAAGCTTTCTTT. Together with reference TRBV5-1 and TRBJ1-1, the CDR3 gives the full variable domain: KAGVTQTPRYLIKTRGQQVTLSCSPISGHRSVSWYQQTPGQGLQFLFEYFSETQRNKGNFPGRFSGRQFSNSRSEMNVSTLELGDSALYLCASSLGTGRNTEAFFGQGTRLTVV.